This T cell receptor beta chain originates from a study of radiation and T cells in renal cell carcinoma. This clone is a singleton in its sample. Assay: immunoSEQ multiplex PCR; the TCRdb copy retains only in-frame clones and omits some. Found here are 120,000 to 150,000 clones, around 88% of them singletons; the top ten hold around 17%. Germline CDR1 reads SGDLS; CDR2 reads YYNGEE. V lost 0 bases to trimming and J lost 7 bases, with 13 bases between them. The length of the CDR3 is 15 residues. Described time point: blood 4 weeks post-SBRT, at nephrectomy. Treatment described: 15 Gy SBRT to primary tumor, nephrectomy 4 weeks later. Nephrectomy followed 15 Gy stereotactic body radiation by 4 weeks. The patient's renal cell carcinoma had clear cell pathology.

The chain has TRBV9 and TRBJ1-4; the D gene is possibly TRBD1 (5 bases). The sequencing here drew on blood, taken from a patient whose treatment included radiotherapy and nephrectomy. The origin of this receptor is a woman in her forties or fifties with renal cell carcinoma. The DNA of the CDR3 is TGTGCCAGCAGCGTAGCAGGGATGGGGGGTGAAAAACTGTTTTTT. This translates into CASSVAGMGGEKLFF.